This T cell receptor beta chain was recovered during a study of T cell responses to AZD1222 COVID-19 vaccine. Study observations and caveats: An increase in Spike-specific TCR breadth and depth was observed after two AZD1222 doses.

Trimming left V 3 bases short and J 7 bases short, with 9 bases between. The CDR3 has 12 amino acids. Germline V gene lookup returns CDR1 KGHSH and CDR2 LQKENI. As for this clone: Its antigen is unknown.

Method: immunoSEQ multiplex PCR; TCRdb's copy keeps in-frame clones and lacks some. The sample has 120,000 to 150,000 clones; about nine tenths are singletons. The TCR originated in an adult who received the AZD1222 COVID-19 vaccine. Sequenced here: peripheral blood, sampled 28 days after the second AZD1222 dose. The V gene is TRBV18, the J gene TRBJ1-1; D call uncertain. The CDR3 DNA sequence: TGTGCCAGCTCACCCGGGTACGATGAAGCTTTCTTT. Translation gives CASSPGYDEAFF.